This T cell receptor (beta chain) was sequenced in a study of T cell responses to AZD1222 COVID-19 vaccine. The CDR3 consists of 16 residues. V lost 1 base and J lost 8; bases outside the gene matches: 8. From germline, CDR1 is SGHTA and CDR2 FQGTGA. Second doses at about 4 or about 12 weeks were pooled. This table comes from immunoSEQ multiplex PCR, and its TCRdb copy is limited to in-frame clones, with some not included. The repertoire consists of 95,000 to 100,000 clones, with about 88% occurring once and the leading ten covering 11% to 15%. The sequence was collected from an adult who received the AZD1222 COVID-19 vaccine. This chain uses TRBV7-3 with TRBJ2-1; TRBD2 aligns across 10 bases. The material was peripheral blood, obtained 28 days after the second AZD1222 dose. The chain's CDR3 is CASSLRASGSSYEQFF. CDR3 sequence (DNA): TGTGCCAGCAGCTTAAGGGCTAGCGGGAGTAGTTATGAGCAGTTCTTC. Full variable domain (remainder filled in from reference TRBV7-3 and TRBJ2-1): GAGVSQTPSNKVTEKGKYVELRCDPISGHTALYWYRQSLGQGPEFLIYFQGTGAADDSGLPNDRFFAVRPEGSVSTLKIQRTERGDSAVYLCASSLRASGSSYEQFFGPGTRLTVL.